The entry below describes one TCR beta chain. Its antigen is not identified. A junction boundary mismatches the germline segment, possibly from a read error. The CDR3 consists of 14 residues. Germline CDR1 and CDR2: DFQATT and SNEGSKA (reference sequence). The diagnostic workup employed clinical symptoms, serum thyroxine, TRAb, thyroid ultrasound and orbital computed tomography. These data belong to a study of Graves' ophthalmopathy and Graves' hyperthyroidism. General study results and limits: In predicting ophthalmopathy progression, the model reached roughly 69% sensitivity and roughly 74% specificity.

The authors amplified TCR beta CDR3 regions from RNA transcripts. The first-round RT-PCR employed HTBI primers together with the Qiagen OneStep RT-PCR kit. A multiplex PCR was then performed as the second round. In TCRdb, the multiplex PCR reads were re-called with MiXCR into one record per CDR3 protein. The sample yields hundreds of thousands of distinct CDR3 sequences, 35% to 50% seen once. The chain has TRBV20-1 and TRBJ1-2, with 7 bases that match TRBD1. This sequence was found in an adult man with Graves' ophthalmopathy. The sequenced sample was peripheral blood. The CDR3 DNA sequence: TGCAGTACTAGAGATTATCAGGGGGACTATGGCTACACCTTC. Translated, it gives CSTRDYQGDYGYTF.